These T cell receptor beta chains were read from a single sample in a study of molecular identifiers for immune sequencing clone quantification. Each CDR3 protein is one row after TCRdb ran MiXCR on the PCR reads. The sample contains 85,000 to 130,000 distinct CDR3 sequences, around a third of which appear only once. Source material: naive CD8+ T cells from blood, with Jurkat cell RNA spiked in. Receptors were obtained from a human donor in good health. Some libraries in this study had Jurkat cell RNA spiked in. CDR3s include the opening cysteine and the closing phenylalanine or tryptophan. Fields, in order: V gene, D gene, J gene, clone size, CDR3 protein, CDR3 DNA. D genes are given only for firm matches. A clone size is listed for some rows: how often the clone was seen (once, few, many), or a class if it is expanded.

v_call: TRBV4-1; d_call: -; j_call: TRBJ2-5; clone_size: few; cdr3_aa: CASSQPDEQETQYF; cdr3_nt: TGCGCCAGCAGCCAACCTGATGAGCAAGAGACCCAGTACTTC
v_call: TRBV5-5; d_call: TRBD2; j_call: TRBJ2-7; clone_size: many; cdr3_aa: CASSFGRSGSNEQYF; cdr3_nt: TGTGCCAGCAGCTTTGGACGAAGCGGGAGTAACGAGCAGTACTTC
v_call: TRBV5-4; d_call: TRBD1; j_call: TRBJ2-5; clone_size: few; cdr3_aa: CASSSTGQGARQETQYF; cdr3_nt: TGTGCCAGCAGCTCAACCGGACAGGGGGCGCGTCAAGAGACCCAGTACTTC
v_call: TRBV30; d_call: TRBD2; j_call: TRBJ2-1; clone_size: once; cdr3_aa: CAWSDPWGLALCGGKEQFF; cdr3_nt: TGTGCCTGGAGTGACCCCTGGGGACTAGCCCTTTGTGGGGGCAAAGAGCAGTTCTTC
v_call: TRBV20-1; d_call: -; j_call: TRBJ2-7; clone_size: -; cdr3_aa: CSARVRAASYEQYF; cdr3_nt: TGCAGTGCTAGAGTTCGCGCGGCTAGCTACGAGCAGTACTTC
v_call: TRBV11-2; d_call: TRBD1; j_call: TRBJ2-2; clone_size: few; cdr3_aa: CASSFGQDTGELFF; cdr3_nt: TGTGCCAGCAGCTTTGGACAGGACACCGGGGAGCTGTTTTTT
v_call: TRBV27; d_call: -; j_call: TRBJ2-7; clone_size: -; cdr3_aa: CASSLGAVYEQYF; cdr3_nt: TGTGCCAGCAGTTTAGGTGCTGTATACGAGCAGTACTTC
v_call: TRBV20-1; d_call: -; j_call: TRBJ2-7; clone_size: many; cdr3_aa: CSATLAPRSYEQYF; cdr3_nt: TGCAGTGCTACCCTAGCGCCCCGCTCCTACGAGCAGTACTTC
v_call: TRBV21-1; d_call: -; j_call: TRBJ2-5; clone_size: many; cdr3_aa: CASSTRLAGGTETQYF; cdr3_nt: TGTGCCAGCAGCACGAGACTAGCGGGAGGTACTGAGACCCAGTACTTC
v_call: TRBV28; d_call: -; j_call: TRBJ2-4; clone_size: many; cdr3_aa: CATRGGKNIQYF; cdr3_nt: TGTGCCACCAGAGGGGGAAAAAACATTCAGTACTTC
v_call: TRBV15; d_call: -; j_call: TRBJ2-7; clone_size: once; cdr3_aa: CATSRDSSLGSEQYF; cdr3_nt: TGTGCCACCAGCAGAGATTCCTCGTTAGGTTCCGAGCAGTACTTC
v_call: TRBV6-2/TRBV6-3; d_call: -; j_call: TRBJ2-7; clone_size: -; cdr3_aa: CASSYGAAYEQYF; cdr3_nt: TGTGCCAGCAGTTACGGGGCAGCCTACGAGCAGTACTTC
v_call: TRBV5-6; d_call: TRBD2; j_call: TRBJ2-6; clone_size: many; cdr3_aa: CASSWGTSGPSGANVLTF; cdr3_nt: TGTGCCAGCAGCTGGGGGACTAGCGGACCCTCTGGGGCCAACGTCCTGACTTTC
v_call: TRBV24-1; d_call: TRBD1; j_call: TRBJ2-1; clone_size: -; cdr3_aa: CATRMGQTYNEQLF; cdr3_nt: TGTGCCACCAGAATGGGACAGACCTACAATGAGCAGCTCTTC
v_call: TRBV10-1; d_call: -; j_call: TRBJ2-7; clone_size: -; cdr3_aa: CASSESTSGEPYEQYF; cdr3_nt: TGCGCCAGCAGTGAGTCGACCTCCGGGGAACCTTACGAGCAGTACTTC
v_call: TRBV27; d_call: -; j_call: TRBJ2-3; clone_size: -; cdr3_aa: CASSPLMVGPDTQYF; cdr3_nt: TGTGCCAGCAGCCCCCTAATGGTAGGGCCAGATACGCAGTATTTT
v_call: TRBV29-1; d_call: -; j_call: TRBJ2-7; clone_size: few; cdr3_aa: CSVEGRTYEQYF; cdr3_nt: TGCAGCGTTGAAGGACGGACCTACGAGCAGTACTTC
v_call: TRBV7-2; d_call: -; j_call: TRBJ2-7; clone_size: many; cdr3_aa: CASSPGHSYEQYF; cdr3_nt: TGTGCCAGCAGCCCCGGACATTCCTACGAGCAGTACTTC
v_call: TRBV11-2; d_call: -; j_call: TRBJ2-3; clone_size: many; cdr3_aa: CASSSSIDTQYF; cdr3_nt: TGTGCCAGCAGCTCCTCAATTGATACGCAGTATTTT
v_call: TRBV3-1; d_call: -; j_call: TRBJ2-7; clone_size: few; cdr3_aa: CASSGRVSSYEQYF; cdr3_nt: TGTGCCAGCAGCGGCCGGGTCAGCTCCTACGAGCAGTACTTC
v_call: TRBV25-1; d_call: -; j_call: TRBJ1-5; clone_size: many; cdr3_aa: CASGWGFHQPQHF; cdr3_nt: TGTGCCAGCGGGTGGGGCTTCCATCAGCCCCAGCATTTT
v_call: TRBV28; d_call: TRBD1; j_call: TRBJ2-5; clone_size: many; cdr3_aa: CASSGDSQETQYF; cdr3_nt: TGTGCCAGCAGTGGGGACAGCCAAGAGACCCAGTACTTC
v_call: TRBV28; d_call: TRBD1; j_call: TRBJ1-5; clone_size: many; cdr3_aa: CASSYGNQGVYSNQPQHF; cdr3_nt: TGTGCCAGCAGTTACGGGAATCAGGGGGTATATAGCAATCAGCCCCAGCATTTT
v_call: TRBV4-3; d_call: -; j_call: TRBJ2-4; clone_size: once; cdr3_aa: CASSQGSDAGGIAKNIQYF; cdr3_nt: TGCGCCAGCAGCCAAGGCTCAGACGCGGGCGGAATAGCCAAAAACATTCAGTACTTC
v_call: TRBV7-9; d_call: TRBD1; j_call: TRBJ2-1; clone_size: many; cdr3_aa: CASRGTGINEQFF; cdr3_nt: TGTGCCAGCAGAGGGACAGGGATCAATGAGCAGTTCTTC
v_call: TRBV4-3; d_call: -; j_call: TRBJ2-7; clone_size: -; cdr3_aa: CASSKTDRYERYF; cdr3_nt: TGCGCCAGCAGTAAAACGGACCGCTACGAGCGGTACTTC
v_call: TRBV19; d_call: -; j_call: TRBJ1-3; clone_size: -; cdr3_aa: CASSIDLWNSENPIFF; cdr3_nt: TGTGCCAGTAGTATAGATCTCTGGAACTCTGAAAACCCCATATTTTTT
v_call: TRBV6-5; d_call: -; j_call: TRBJ2-7; clone_size: many; cdr3_aa: CASSPGLSYEQYF; cdr3_nt: TGTGCCAGCAGTCCGGGACTCAGCTACGAGCAGTACTTC
v_call: TRBV6-1; d_call: TRBD1; j_call: TRBJ2-2; clone_size: -; cdr3_aa: CASSATGPNTGELFF; cdr3_nt: TGTGCCAGCAGTGCGACAGGGCCTAACACCGGGGAGCTGTTTTTT
v_call: TRBV12-3/TRBV12-4; d_call: TRBD1; j_call: TRBJ1-5; clone_size: many; cdr3_aa: CASSLGAGGNNQPQHF; cdr3_nt: TGTGCCAGCAGTTTAGGGGCAGGGGGCAACAATCAGCCCCAGCATTTT
v_call: TRBV11-2; d_call: -; j_call: TRBJ2-7; clone_size: once; cdr3_aa: CASSLEPEQYF; cdr3_nt: TGTGCCAGCAGCTTAGAACCCGAGCAGTACTTC
v_call: TRBV24-1; d_call: TRBD1; j_call: TRBJ1-2; clone_size: -; cdr3_aa: CATSDRDSSYGYTF; cdr3_nt: TGTGCCACCAGTGACCGGGACAGCAGCTATGGCTACACCTTC
v_call: TRBV4-3; d_call: TRBD1; j_call: TRBJ2-1; clone_size: -; cdr3_aa: CASSRGQGAYNEQSF; cdr3_nt: TGCGCCAGCAGCCGAGGACAGGGCGCCTACAATGAGCAGTCCTTC
v_call: TRBV7-9; d_call: -; j_call: TRBJ2-4; clone_size: -; cdr3_aa: CASSLVDAVNIQYF; cdr3_nt: TGTGCCAGCAGCTTAGTGGACGCGGTAAACATTCAGTACTTC
v_call: TRBV27; d_call: -; j_call: TRBJ2-1; clone_size: few; cdr3_aa: CASSLGPEQFF; cdr3_nt: TGTGCCAGCAGTTTAGGTCCTGAGCAGTTCTTC
v_call: TRBV27; d_call: -; j_call: TRBJ1-5; clone_size: once; cdr3_aa: CASSLRGGQWPKHF; cdr3_nt: TGTGCCAGCAGTTTACGTGGGGGGCAATGGCCCAAGCATTTT
v_call: TRBV6-5; d_call: -; j_call: TRBJ2-1; clone_size: -; cdr3_aa: CATFLSMGAYNEQFF; cdr3_nt: TGTGCCACCTTCCTGAGTATGGGAGCGTACAATGAGCAGTTCTTC
v_call: TRBV19; d_call: TRBD2; j_call: TRBJ2-1; clone_size: once; cdr3_aa: CASSIGAGGHNEQFF; cdr3_nt: TGTGCCAGTAGTATCGGAGCGGGAGGCCACAATGAGCAGTTCTTC
v_call: TRBV6-2/TRBV6-3; d_call: -; j_call: TRBJ2-7; clone_size: -; cdr3_aa: CASSPRGNSYEQYF; cdr3_nt: TGTGCCAGCAGTCCGAGGGGGAATTCCTACGAGCAGTACTTC
v_call: TRBV10-3; d_call: -; j_call: TRBJ2-5; clone_size: few; cdr3_aa: CAIRSGLQETQYF; cdr3_nt: TGTGCCATCAGGTCGGGACTTCAAGAGACCCAGTACTTC
v_call: TRBV28; d_call: TRBD2; j_call: TRBJ2-5; clone_size: few; cdr3_aa: CASSFLAGGWQETQYF; cdr3_nt: TGTGCCAGCAGTTTTCTGGCGGGAGGGTGGCAAGAGACCCAGTACTTC
v_call: TRBV7-9; d_call: -; j_call: TRBJ1-5; clone_size: many; cdr3_aa: CASSLGLGTNQPQHF; cdr3_nt: TGTGCCAGCAGCTTAGGTCTGGGGACTAATCAGCCCCAGCATTTT
v_call: TRBV5-3; d_call: -; j_call: TRBJ2-2; clone_size: few; cdr3_aa: CASRWRGTNTGELFF; cdr3_nt: TGTGCCAGCAGGTGGCGGGGTACGAACACCGGGGAGCTGTTTTTT
v_call: TRBV29-1; d_call: TRBD1; j_call: TRBJ2-7; clone_size: many; cdr3_aa: CSATGTGYYEQYF; cdr3_nt: TGCAGCGCCACCGGGACAGGGTACTACGAGCAGTACTTC
v_call: TRBV28; d_call: -; j_call: TRBJ1-5; clone_size: many; cdr3_aa: CATVPGGRNQPQHF; cdr3_nt: TGTGCCACCGTCCCCGGGGGGCGCAATCAGCCCCAGCATTTT
v_call: TRBV29-1; d_call: TRBD1; j_call: TRBJ2-7; clone_size: few; cdr3_aa: CSVFGTGALYEQYF; cdr3_nt: TGCAGCGTTTTTGGGACAGGGGCCCTCTACGAGCAGTACTTC
v_call: TRBV6-2/TRBV6-3; d_call: TRBD1; j_call: TRBJ2-7; clone_size: -; cdr3_aa: CASRLNRDRSYEQYF; cdr3_nt: TGTGCCAGCAGGCTTAACCGGGACAGAAGCTACGAGCAGTACTTC
v_call: TRBV20-1; d_call: -; j_call: TRBJ1-6; clone_size: -; cdr3_aa: CSASLDSPLHF; cdr3_nt: TGCAGTGCTAGTCTCGATTCACCCCTCCACTTT
v_call: TRBV7-8; d_call: -; j_call: TRBJ2-3; clone_size: many; cdr3_aa: CASSDRSVERTDTQYF; cdr3_nt: TGTGCCAGCAGCGACCGGTCCGTCGAGCGCACAGATACGCAGTATTTT
v_call: TRBV4-1; d_call: -; j_call: TRBJ2-7; clone_size: -; cdr3_aa: CASSQVDSSYEQYF; cdr3_nt: TGCGCCAGCAGCCAAGTTGATAGCTCCTACGAGCAGTACTTC
v_call: TRBV12-3/TRBV12-4; d_call: -; j_call: TRBJ1-1; clone_size: -; cdr3_aa: CASSFPGEAFF; cdr3_nt: TGTGCCAGCAGTTTCCCCGGTGAAGCTTTCTTT
v_call: TRBV6-5; d_call: TRBD1; j_call: TRBJ2-2; clone_size: once; cdr3_aa: CASKTYQIGTAMTGELFF; cdr3_nt: TGTGCCAGCAAAACCTACCAAATCGGGACAGCTATGACCGGGGAGCTGTTTTTT
v_call: TRBV15; d_call: -; j_call: TRBJ2-3; clone_size: many; cdr3_aa: CATSSPYGPDTDTQYF; cdr3_nt: TGTGCCACCAGCAGCCCCTACGGGCCCGACACAGATACGCAGTATTTT
v_call: TRBV28; d_call: TRBD2; j_call: TRBJ2-3; clone_size: -; cdr3_aa: CASSQLAGGGADTQYF; cdr3_nt: TGTGCCAGCAGCCAGCTAGCGGGAGGCGGGGCAGATACGCAGTATTTT
v_call: TRBV7-8; d_call: -; j_call: TRBJ2-2; clone_size: many; cdr3_aa: CASSPLGGPNTGELFF; cdr3_nt: TGTGCCAGCAGCCCACTCGGGGGCCCGAACACCGGGGAGCTGTTTTTT
v_call: TRBV5-3; d_call: -; j_call: TRBJ1-1; clone_size: -; cdr3_aa: CASSFTGLTEAFF; cdr3_nt: TGTGCCAGCAGCTTTACAGGGCTTACTGAAGCTTTCTTT
v_call: TRBV28; d_call: TRBD1; j_call: TRBJ1-4; clone_size: few; cdr3_aa: CASSLLEQGATNEKLFF; cdr3_nt: TGTGCCAGCAGTTTATTGGAACAGGGGGCAACTAATGAAAAACTGTTTTTT